A single sample is the source of the 24 T cell receptor beta chains below, sequenced in a study of blood T cell repertoires in COVID-19. Repertoires were generated with immunoSEQ multiplex PCR, while TCRdb's copy carries only in-frame clones and drops some. The sample consists of about 410,000 clones, around 90% of them appearing once. Material for sequencing was PBMCs or T cells enriched from blood (not recorded which). All receptors derive from a man aged 18-30 years who had recovered from COVID-19.

The J gene is TRBJ2-1, the V gene TRBV18; D might be TRBD1 (6 bases). V shed 3 bases and J shed 5 bases, with 8 bases lying between them. Germline CDR1 and CDR2: KGHSH and LQKENI. The CDR3 covers 13 residues. Here the CDR3 reads CASSPHRDNEQFF. The CDR3 nucleotides read TGTGCCAGCTCACCCCACAGGGACAATGAGCAGTTCTTC.

The chain couples TRBV15 to TRBJ2-7, with D perhaps TRBD2 (5 bases). The V gene lost 0 bases and the J gene lost 6 bases, with 12 bases spanning the gap. The V gene's germline CDR1 is LNHNV and CDR2 YYDKDF (reference sequence). This CDR3 region has 14 residues. CDR3 loop: CATSRDLGVSEQYF. As DNA, the CDR3 is TGTGCCACCAGCAGAGATCTCGGGGTCTCCGAGCAGTACTTC.

The chain carries TRBV19 and TRBJ2-7; no definite D call. V was cut by 4 bases and J by 3 bases, with 10 bases left in between. The germline V gene encodes CDR1 LNHDA and CDR2 SQIVND (reference sequence). The CDR3 consists of 13 residues. The CDR3 loop is CASSTDSGYEQYF. In DNA, the CDR3 is TGTGCCAGTAGTACCGATTCCGGCTACGAGCAGTACTTC.

The chain carries TRBV28 and TRBJ2-7; D might be TRBD1 (6 bases). The CDR3 spans 15 residues. V lost 5 bases and J lost 4, with 18 bases in between. Germline assignment: CDR1 MDHEN and CDR2 SYDVKM. The CDR3 coding sequence is TGTGCCAGCAGTACGTGGACAGAATCAACGTACGAGCAGTACTTC. Translated: CASSTWTESTYEQYF.

V and J are TRBV10-1 and TRBJ2-3; D is possibly TRBD1 (5 bases). There are 13 residues in the CDR3. With 5 bases removed from V and 6 bases from J, the gap between germline ends came to 12 bases. Germline CDR1 reads WNHNN; CDR2 reads SYGVQD (reference sequence). CDR3 nucleotide sequence: TGCGCCAGCAGTCTACGAAGGGGTGATACGCAGTATTTT. Translating it yields CASSLRRGDTQYF.

The chain joins TRBV4-1 to TRBJ2-3; D gene ambiguous. This CDR3 has 15 residues. Trimming cost V 0 bases and J 1 base, with 8 bases left between them. Germline V gene data show CDR1 as MGHRA and CDR2 as YSYEKL. In DNA form, the CDR3 reads TGCGCCAGCAGCCAAGATAACAGACGCACAGATACGCAGTATTTT. This sequence encodes CASSQDNRRTDTQYF.

The chain is built from TRBV9 and TRBJ2-5, with TRBD2 matching 8 bases. CDR1 SGDLS and CDR2 YYNGEE come from the germline V gene. This CDR3 has 16 amino acids. V shed 0 bases and J 1 base; nucleotides not matched to a gene: 5. CDR3 sequence reads: CASSVVPSGGQETQYF. The DNA for the CDR3 is TGTGCCAGCAGCGTAGTACCCAGCGGGGGCCAAGAGACCCAGTACTTC.

The chain recombines TRBV5-4 with TRBJ1-1; D remains unclear. This CDR3 spans 13 amino acids. V was trimmed by 4 bases and J by 2 bases, leaving 9 bases between them. The V gene's germline CDR1 is SGHNT and CDR2 YYREEE (reference sequence). The CDR3 spells CASSKEANTEAFF. For the CDR3, the DNA is TGTGCCAGCAGCAAGGAGGCCAACACTGAAGCTTTCTTT.

The rearrangement joins TRBV7-2 to TRBJ2-6, with 8 bases aligning to TRBD2. Germline assignment: CDR1 SGHTA and CDR2 FQGNSA. Germline trimming cut 8 bases from V and 0 bases from J; bases unmatched to any gene: 9. This CDR3 spans 17 amino acids. The CDR3 sequence: CASDRQRGFSGANVLTF. The CDR3 DNA reads as TGTGCCAGCGACCGGCAGCGGGGGTTCTCTGGGGCCAACGTCCTGACTTTC.

This clone has just one count. The V call is TRBV6-5, the J call TRBJ1-1, with D perhaps TRBD1 (6 bases). Germline V lookup: CDR1 MNHEY, CDR2 SVGAGI. This CDR3 contains 13 residues. The V gene lost 2 bases and the J gene lost 7 bases, with 11 bases spanning the gap. CDR3 DNA sequence: TGTGCCAGCAGTTACCCAGGGACAAGTGAAGCTTTCTTT. Translated: CASSYPGTSEAFF.

The chain combines TRBV19 with TRBJ2-7, with TRBD2 identical over 12 bases. Per germline, CDR1 LNHDA and CDR2 SQIVND (reference sequence). The CDR3 sequence is 14 residues long. V lost 6 bases, J lost 4 bases, and 4 bases stayed unmatched. The chain's CDR3 is CASSELAGGYEQYF. DNA for the CDR3: TGTGCCAGTAGCGAACTAGCGGGGGGTTACGAGCAGTACTTC. Full variable domain (missing parts from reference TRBV19 and TRBJ2-7): DGGITQSPKYLFRKEGQNVTLSCEQNLNHDAMYWYRQDPGQGLRLIYYSQIVNDFQKGDIAEGYSVSREKKESFPLTVTSAQKNPTAFYLCASSELAGGYEQYFGPGTRLTVT.

The V gene is TRBV15, the J gene TRBJ1-1; TRBD1 matches 7 bases. V lost 6 bases to trimming and J lost 2 bases; unmatched junction nucleotides: 6. The CDR3 is 14 amino acids. Germline lookup yields CDR1 LNHNV and CDR2 YYDKDF (reference sequence). The CDR3 sequence is CATRPTGFNTEAFF. CDR3 DNA sequence: TGTGCCACCAGGCCGACAGGGTTTAACACTGAAGCTTTCTTT.

This clone appeared a few times. J is TRBJ1-2 and V is TRBV9, with a possible D match to TRBD1 (5 bases). Germline lookup yields CDR1 SGDLS and CDR2 YYNGEE. This CDR3 is built from 12 residues. With 0 bases removed from V and 10 bases from J, the gap between germline ends came to 10 bases. CDR3 residues: CASSVDRGAYTF. The CDR3 nucleotides are TGTGCCAGCAGCGTAGATAGGGGCGCCTACACCTTC.

The rearrangement links TRBV4-2 to TRBJ1-6; 7 bases are a match to TRBD1. CDR3 length: 12 amino acids. The V gene's germline CDR1 is LGHNA and CDR2 YNFKEQ. V was clipped by 0 bases and J by 17 bases; unmatched bases: 4. Here the CDR3 reads CASSQETGYVHF. As DNA, the CDR3 is TGTGCCAGCAGCCAAGAGACAGGGTACGTCCACTTT.

There are a few counts of this clone. This sequence joins TRBV29-1 and TRBJ2-2; no reliable D call. Germline lookup yields CDR1 SQVTM and CDR2 ANQGSEA. Trimming took off 3 bases at V and 0 bases at J, with 5 bases between the two ends. This CDR3 region has 13 residues. CDR3 residues: CSVDRTNTGELFF. The DNA of the CDR3 is TGCAGCGTTGACAGAACGAACACCGGGGAGCTGTTTTTT.

The CDR3 nucleotides are TGTGCCTGGAGTATCACTAGAGGCGAGCAGTTCTTC. This encodes CAWSITRGEQFF. The chain carries TRBV30 and TRBJ2-1, with D tentatively TRBD2 (5 bases). The CDR3 sequence is 12 residues long. Deletions cut 2 bases from V and 10 bases from J, with 12 bases between. CDR1 and CDR2 from the germline V gene are GTSNPN and SVGIG (reference sequence).

This clone has a single count. The rearrangement joins TRBV1 to TRBJ1-5; the DNA was not used to check the table's D call, TRBD1. TRBV1 is a pseudogene. The CDR3 consists of 17 residues. The CDR3 DNA reads as TGCACCAGCAGTCTTACTCACCGGGACAGGGCATATCAGCCCCAGCATTTT. It is translated as CTSSLTHRDRAYQPQHF.

This chain connects TRBV4-1 to TRBJ2-5; no reliable D call. Germline V gene data show CDR1 as MGHRA and CDR2 as YSYEKL. This CDR3 comprises 13 residues. The V and J ends lost 1 base and 4 bases respectively, with 7 bases between them. CDR3 sequence reads: CASSQASGETQYF. In DNA, the CDR3 is TGCGCCAGCAGCCAAGCCTCAGGAGAGACCCAGTACTTC.

The V gene is TRBV29-1, the J gene TRBJ1-1; 7 bases are a match to TRBD1. Germline CDR1 reads SQVTM; CDR2 reads ANQGSEA. CDR3 length equals 13 residues. Trimming took 5 bases from V and 2 from J; bases not matched to a gene: 5. CDR3 loop: CSVSRDSNTEAFF. The CDR3 DNA sequence: TGCAGCGTTTCTAGGGACAGCAACACTGAAGCTTTCTTT. Using reference TRBV29-1 and TRBJ1-1 for the parts outside the CDR3, the full variable domain is SAVISQKPSRDICQRGTSLTIQCQVDSQVTMMFWYRQQPGQSLTLIATANQGSEATYESGFVIDKFPISRPNLTFSTLTVSNMSPEDSSIYLCSVSRDSNTEAFFGQGTRLTVV.

This clone has a single count. The chain carries TRBV5-5 and TRBJ1-2; TRBD1 is a possible D gene (6 bases). Trimming stripped 6 bases from V and 7 bases from J, with 22 bases between. The CDR3 sequence is 15 residues long. Germline V gives CDR1 SGHKS, CDR2 YYEKEE (reference sequence). The CDR3 region has the DNA TGTGCCAGCACTTTCTACCCCCAGGGGCTAGGTGGCTACACCTTC. It is translated as CASTFYPQGLGGYTF.

This chain links TRBV10-3 with TRBJ2-1, with D unresolved. The CDR3 runs to 13 residues. In germline, CDR1 is ENHRY, CDR2 SYGVKD. The germline V and J ends were trimmed by 8 bases and 1 base, with 9 bases remaining between them. The CDR3 here is CAIADGSYNEQFF. Here the CDR3 DNA reads TGTGCCATCGCTGACGGGTCCTACAATGAGCAGTTCTTC.

The chain employs TRBV5-4 and TRBJ2-2, with a weak D call TRBD2 (6 bases). V lost 0 bases to trimming and J lost 5 bases, with 14 bases between them. This CDR3 has 16 residues. Germline V lookup: CDR1 SGHNT, CDR2 YYREEE (reference sequence). CDR3 coding DNA: TGTGCCAGCAGCTTGGCCTCGGGACTCCGAACCGGGGAGCTGTTTTTT. Its translation: CASSLASGLRTGELFF.

This chain connects TRBV19 to TRBJ1-6; D is possibly TRBD1 (6 bases). Germline CDR1 and CDR2: LNHDA and SQIVND (reference sequence). CDR3 length equals 17 residues. Trimming removed 4 bases at V and 0 bases at J, with 13 bases between. This chain's CDR3 is CASSNEQDSSYNSPLHF. CDR3 coding DNA: TGTGCCAGTAGTAACGAACAGGACAGCTCCTATAATTCACCCCTCCACTTT.

V gene TRBV11-2 combines with J gene TRBJ2-1; D is unresolved. The CDR3 covers 12 residues. Per the germline V gene, CDR1 is SGHAT and CDR2 is FQNNGV. V was pared by 2 bases and J by 7 bases, with 6 bases between. The CDR3 DNA is TGTGCCAGCAGCTTAATTCAGAATGAGCAGTTCTTC. Translation: CASSLIQNEQFF. Looking up the rest from reference TRBV11-2 and TRBJ2-1 gives the full variable domain: EAGVAQSPRYKIIEKRQSVAFWCNPISGHATLYWYQQILGQGPKLLIQFQNNGVVDDSQLPKDRFSAERLKGVDSTLKIQPAKLEDSAVYLCASSLIQNEQFFGPGTRLTVL.